The clone carrying this T cell receptor (beta chain) was counted between two and nine times. Its antigen remains unidentified. Clones were sequenced by immunoSEQ multiplex PCR, and TCRdb holds only the in-frame ones, with some missing. The sample yields approximately 82,000 clones, around 70% seen once. The ViraFEST assay expanded antigen-specific CD4+ T cells with viral peptide pools before sequencing. On roughly day 9 of culture, CD4+ T cells were separated out. For each well, about 1.8 million PBMC were cultured with 10 IU/ml IL-2 and around 9 ug/ml peptides. This entry comes from a study of vaccination effects on CD4 cells after COVID-19. V was pared by 3 bases and J by 5 bases, with 8 bases between. CDR3 length equals 13 residues. Germline V gives CDR1 SGHRS, CDR2 YFSETQ.

The TCR sequence derives from a human donor who received a COVID-19 vaccine. Sequenced here: CD4+ T cells from PBMCs cultured with HCoV-229E spike peptides, sampled before COVID-19 vaccination. The chain is built from TRBV5-1 and TRBJ2-2; the D gene is possibly TRBD2 (5 bases). The CDR3: CASSSPGTGELFF. The CDR3 nucleotides are TGCGCCAGCAGCTCCCCGGGAACCGGGGAGCTGTTTTTT.